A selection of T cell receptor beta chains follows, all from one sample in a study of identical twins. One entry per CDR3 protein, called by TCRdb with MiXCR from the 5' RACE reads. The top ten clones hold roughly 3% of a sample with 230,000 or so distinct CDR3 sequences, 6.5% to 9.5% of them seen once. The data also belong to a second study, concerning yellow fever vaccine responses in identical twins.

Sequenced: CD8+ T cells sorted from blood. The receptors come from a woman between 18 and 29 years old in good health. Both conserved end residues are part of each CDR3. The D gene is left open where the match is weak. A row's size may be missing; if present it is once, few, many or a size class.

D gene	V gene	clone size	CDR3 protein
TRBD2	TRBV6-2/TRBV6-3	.	CASSPGLADSSYEQYF
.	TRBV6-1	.	CASSTQGVIETQYF
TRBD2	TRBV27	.	CASSWASGYEQYF
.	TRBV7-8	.	CASSSGPVLYSPLHF
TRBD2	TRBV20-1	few	CSAGTGTSRYNEQFF
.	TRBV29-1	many	CSAEGMEDTQYF
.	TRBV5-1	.	CASSFPGQPNYEQYF
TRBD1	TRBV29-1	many	CSVELRDRGLTGELFF
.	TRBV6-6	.	CASSVGDTDTQYF
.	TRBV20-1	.	CSAPFAGAFYEQYF
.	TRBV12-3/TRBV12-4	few	CASSSWGVSTYEQYF
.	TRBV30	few	CAWRAEAEQFF
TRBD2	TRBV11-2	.	CASSIGLAGGPGETQYF
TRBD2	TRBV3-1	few	CASSPSGGAPYEQYF
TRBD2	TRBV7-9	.	CASSWTGGDQYEQYF
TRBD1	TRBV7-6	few	CASSLQDREGEQYF
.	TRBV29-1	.	CSVVYGSGGEKLFF
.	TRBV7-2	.	CASSLGVDSSYNEQFF
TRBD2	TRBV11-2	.	CASSSISGRENYEQYF
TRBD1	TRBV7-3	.	CASSSTGGSTDTQYF
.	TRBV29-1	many	CSVQGSSYNEQFF
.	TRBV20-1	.	CSARGGSGQGTQYF
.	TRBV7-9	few	CASSLLRDQETQYF
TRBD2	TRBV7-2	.	CASSSWRGSGDGEQYF
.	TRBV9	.	CASSVPRSGGGKADTQYF
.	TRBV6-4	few	CARSDSETSYNEQFF
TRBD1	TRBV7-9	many	CASSYWPPGQLFFYF
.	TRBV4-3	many	CASSQGSAGLATGELFF
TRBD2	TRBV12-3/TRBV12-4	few	CASRTTSDEQYF